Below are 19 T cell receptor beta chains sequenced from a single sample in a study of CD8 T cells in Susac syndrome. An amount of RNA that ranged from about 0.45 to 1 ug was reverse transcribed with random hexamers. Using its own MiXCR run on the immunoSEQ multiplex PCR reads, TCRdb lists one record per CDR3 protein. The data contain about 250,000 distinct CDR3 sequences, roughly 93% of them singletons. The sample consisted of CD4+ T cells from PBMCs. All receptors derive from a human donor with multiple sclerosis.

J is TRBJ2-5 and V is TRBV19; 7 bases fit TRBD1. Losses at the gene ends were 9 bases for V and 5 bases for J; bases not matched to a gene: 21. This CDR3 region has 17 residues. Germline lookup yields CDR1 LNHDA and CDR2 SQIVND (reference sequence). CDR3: CASNPWPVGQTRETQYF. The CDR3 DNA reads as TGTGCCAGCAACCCCTGGCCCGTGGGACAGACTCGGGAGACCCAGTACTTC.

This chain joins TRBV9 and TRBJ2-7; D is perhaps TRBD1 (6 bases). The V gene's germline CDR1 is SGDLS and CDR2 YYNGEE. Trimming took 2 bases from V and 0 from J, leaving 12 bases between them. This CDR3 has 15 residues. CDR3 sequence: CASSVRGESSYEQYF. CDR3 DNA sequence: TGTGCCAGCAGCGTCAGGGGTGAGAGCTCCTACGAGCAGTACTTC.

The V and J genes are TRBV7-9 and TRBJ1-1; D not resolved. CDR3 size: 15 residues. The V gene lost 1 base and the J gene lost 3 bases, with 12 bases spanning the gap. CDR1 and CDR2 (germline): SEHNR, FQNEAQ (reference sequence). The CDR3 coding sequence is TGTGCCAGCAGCTTAGGACGGATCCACCACACTGAAGCTTTCTTT. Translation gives CASSLGRIHHTEAFF.

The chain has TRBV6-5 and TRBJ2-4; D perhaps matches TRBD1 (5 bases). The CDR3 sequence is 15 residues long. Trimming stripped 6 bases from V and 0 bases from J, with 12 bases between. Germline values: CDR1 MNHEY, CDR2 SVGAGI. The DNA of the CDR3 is TGTGCCAGCAGACGGACAAGTCTAGCCAAAAACATTCAGTACTTC. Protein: CASRRTSLAKNIQYF.

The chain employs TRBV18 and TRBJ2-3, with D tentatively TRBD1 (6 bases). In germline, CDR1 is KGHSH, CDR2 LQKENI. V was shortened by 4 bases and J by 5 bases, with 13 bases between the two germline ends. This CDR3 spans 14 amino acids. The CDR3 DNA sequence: TGTGCCAGCTCACGCAGGACAGAGGAAGATACGCAGTATTTT. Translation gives CASSRRTEEDTQYF. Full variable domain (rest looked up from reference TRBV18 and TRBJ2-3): NAGVMQNPRHLVRRRGQEARLRCSPMKGHSHVYWYRQLPEEGLKFMVYLQKENIIDESGMPKERFSAEFPKEGPSILRIQQVVRGDSAAYFCASSRRTEEDTQYFGPGTRLTVL.

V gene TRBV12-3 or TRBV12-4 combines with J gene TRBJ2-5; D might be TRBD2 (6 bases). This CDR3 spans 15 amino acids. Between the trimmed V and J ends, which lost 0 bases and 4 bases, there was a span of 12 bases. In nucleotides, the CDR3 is TGTGCCAGCAGTTTAGCATCGGGAGTAGGAGAGACCCAGTACTTC. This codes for CASSLASGVGETQYF.

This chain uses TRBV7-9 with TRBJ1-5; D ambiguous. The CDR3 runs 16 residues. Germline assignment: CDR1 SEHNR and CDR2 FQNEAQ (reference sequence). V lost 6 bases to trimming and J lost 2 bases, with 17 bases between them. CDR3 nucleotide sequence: TGTGCCAGCAGTCACGCCAGCGGTGGTCGCAATCAGCCCCAGCATTTT. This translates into CASSHASGGRNQPQHF. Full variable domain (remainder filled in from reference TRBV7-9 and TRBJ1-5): DTGVSQNPRHKITKRGQNVTFRCDPISEHNRLYWYRQTLGQGPEFLTYFQNEAQLEKSRLLSDRFSAERPKGSFSTLEIQRTEQGDSAMYLCASSHASGGRNQPQHFGDGTRLSIL.

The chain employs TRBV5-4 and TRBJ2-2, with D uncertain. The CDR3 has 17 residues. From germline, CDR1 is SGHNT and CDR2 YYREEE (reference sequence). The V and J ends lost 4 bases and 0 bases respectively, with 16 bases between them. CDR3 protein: CASSLPLRGPNTGELFF. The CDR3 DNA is TGTGCCAGCAGCCTACCCCTCCGCGGACCGAACACCGGGGAGCTGTTTTTT. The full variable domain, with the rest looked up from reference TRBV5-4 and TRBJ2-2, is ETGVTQSPTHLIKTRGQQVTLRCSSQSGHNTVSWYQQALGQGPQFIFQYYREEENGRGNFPPRFSGLQFPNYSSELNVNALELDDSALYLCASSLPLRGPNTGELFFGEGSRLTVL.

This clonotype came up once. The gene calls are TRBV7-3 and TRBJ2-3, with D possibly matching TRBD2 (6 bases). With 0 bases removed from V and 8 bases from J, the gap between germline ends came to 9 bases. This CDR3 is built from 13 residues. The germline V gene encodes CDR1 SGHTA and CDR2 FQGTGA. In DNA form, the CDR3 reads TGTGCCAGCAGCTTAACGGAGACTAGTACGCAGTATTTT. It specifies CASSLTETSTQYF.

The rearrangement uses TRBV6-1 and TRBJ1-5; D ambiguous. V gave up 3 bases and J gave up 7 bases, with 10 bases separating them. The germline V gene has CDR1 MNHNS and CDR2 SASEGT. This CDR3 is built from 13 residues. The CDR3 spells CASSEAERQPQHF. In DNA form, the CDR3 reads TGTGCCAGCAGTGAGGCAGAACGCCAGCCCCAGCATTTT.

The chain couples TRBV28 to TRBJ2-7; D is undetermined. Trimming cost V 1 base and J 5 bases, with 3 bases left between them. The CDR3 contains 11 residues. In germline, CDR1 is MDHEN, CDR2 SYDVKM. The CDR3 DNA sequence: TGTGCCAGCAGTTTATTACACGAGCAGTACTTC. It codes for CASSLLHEQYF.

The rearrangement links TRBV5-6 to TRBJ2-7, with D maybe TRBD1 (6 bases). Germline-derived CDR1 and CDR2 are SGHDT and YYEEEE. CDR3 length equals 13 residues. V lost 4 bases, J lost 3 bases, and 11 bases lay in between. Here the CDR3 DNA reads TGTGCCAGCAGCCCACAGGGAGTCTACGAGCAGTACTTC. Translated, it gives CASSPQGVYEQYF. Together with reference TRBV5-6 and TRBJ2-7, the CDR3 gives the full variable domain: DAGVTQSPTHLIKTRGQQVTLRCSPKSGHDTVSWYQQALGQGPQFIFQYYEEEERQRGNFPDRFSGHQFPNYSSELNVNALLLGDSALYLCASSPQGVYEQYFGPGTRLTVT.

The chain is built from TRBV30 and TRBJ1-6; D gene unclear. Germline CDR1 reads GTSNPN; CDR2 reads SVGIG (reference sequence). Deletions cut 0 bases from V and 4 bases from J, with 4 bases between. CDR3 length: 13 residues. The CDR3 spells CAWSVEYNSPLHF. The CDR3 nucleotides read TGTGCCTGGAGTGTTGAGTATAATTCACCCCTCCACTTT.

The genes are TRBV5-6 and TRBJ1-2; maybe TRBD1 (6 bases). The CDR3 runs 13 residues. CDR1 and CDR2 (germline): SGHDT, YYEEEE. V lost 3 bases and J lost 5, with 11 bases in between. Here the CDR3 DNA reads TGTGCCAGCAGCTCGGACAGCCTGTATGGCTACACCTTC. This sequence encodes CASSSDSLYGYTF.

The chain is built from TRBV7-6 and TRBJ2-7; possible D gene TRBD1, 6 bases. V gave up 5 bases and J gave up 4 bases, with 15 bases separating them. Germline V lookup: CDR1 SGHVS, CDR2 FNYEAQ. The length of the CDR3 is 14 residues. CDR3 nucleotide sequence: TGTGCCAGCAGCCCGAGAGGGGGTAGGTACGAGCAGTACTTC. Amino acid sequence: CASSPRGGRYEQYF. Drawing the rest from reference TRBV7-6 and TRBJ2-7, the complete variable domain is GAGVSQSPRYKVTKRGQDVALRCDPISGHVSLYWYRQALGQGPEFLTYFNYEAQQDKSGLPNDRFSAERPEGSISTLTIQRTEQRDSAMYRCASSPRGGRYEQYFGPGTRLTVT.

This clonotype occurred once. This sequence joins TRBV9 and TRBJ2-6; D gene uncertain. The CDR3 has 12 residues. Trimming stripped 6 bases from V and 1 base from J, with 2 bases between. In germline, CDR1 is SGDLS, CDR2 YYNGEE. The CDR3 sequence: CASKSGANVLTF. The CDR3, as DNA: TGTGCCAGCAAGTCTGGGGCCAACGTCCTGACTTTC.

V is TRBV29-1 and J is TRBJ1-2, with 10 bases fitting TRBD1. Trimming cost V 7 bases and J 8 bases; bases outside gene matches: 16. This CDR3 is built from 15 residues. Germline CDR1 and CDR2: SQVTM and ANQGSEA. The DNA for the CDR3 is TGCAGCGCAGACGACAGGGGGCATAGGGAAAGGGGCTACACCTTC. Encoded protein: CSADDRGHRERGYTF.

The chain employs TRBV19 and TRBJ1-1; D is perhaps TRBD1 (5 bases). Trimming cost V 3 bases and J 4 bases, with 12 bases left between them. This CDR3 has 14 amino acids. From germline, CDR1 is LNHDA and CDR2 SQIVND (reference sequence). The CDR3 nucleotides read TGTGCCAGTAGTATTTGGGCCCAGGGCACTGAAGCTTTCTTT. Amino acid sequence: CASSIWAQGTEAFF. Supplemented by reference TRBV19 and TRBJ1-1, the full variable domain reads DGGITQSPKYLFRKEGQNVTLSCEQNLNHDAMYWYRQDPGQGLRLIYYSQIVNDFQKGDIAEGYSVSREKKESFPLTVTSAQKNPTAFYLCASSIWAQGTEAFFGQGTRLTVV.

The CDR3 sequence is CSATRTGEVAFF. The DNA of the CDR3 is TGCAGTGCTACCCGGACAGGGGAAGTGGCTTTCTTT. The chain carries TRBV20-1 and TRBJ1-1; 9 bases fit TRBD1. The CDR3 spans 12 residues. V was clipped by 4 bases and J by 11 bases; unmatched bases: 8. In germline, CDR1 is DFQATT, CDR2 SNEGSKA (reference sequence).